This T cell receptor (beta chain) appears in the sequencing data of a study of human T cells and chemical hapten exposure. As originally analysed: Samples ranged from roughly 20,000 to 700,000 TCRs, with a median of 95,638. TCRdb re-called the RACE reads with MiXCR, one entry per CDR3 protein. The V and J calls, along with clone size, are taken from TCRdb and not from the paper's own processing. The sample lists roughly 84,000 distinct CDR3 sequences, about a tenth seen once, with approximately 3.5% in the top ten. Study-wide results and limits: Counts of TCRs expanded at PT1 correlated positively with patch test score.

Per germline, CDR1 SGHNT and CDR2 YYREEE (reference sequence). Germline trimming cut 7 bases from V and 7 bases from J; bases unmatched to any gene: 10. The CDR3 is made up of 13 amino acids. This clonotype was detected ten times or more. As yet, its antigen is unknown. The time point denotes: patch test 3, about 24 weeks after DPC sensitization. This sample's treatment: therapeutic diphenylcyclopropenone sensitization with weekly scalp DPC. The study enrolled 18 to 70-year-old alopecia patients suitable for DPC. This chain connects TRBV5-4 to TRBJ2-7; 8 bases agree with TRBD1. Specimen: whole blood, collected in connection with sensitization to the hapten diphenylcyclopropenone (DPC). The TCR comes from a woman between 45 and 60 years old with alopecia areata. Some clones in this sample may be carry-over from other donors' samples. DNA of the CDR3: TGTGCCAGCTCGGGGACAGGACCTCTGGAGCAGTACTTC. Its protein is CASSGTGPLEQYF.